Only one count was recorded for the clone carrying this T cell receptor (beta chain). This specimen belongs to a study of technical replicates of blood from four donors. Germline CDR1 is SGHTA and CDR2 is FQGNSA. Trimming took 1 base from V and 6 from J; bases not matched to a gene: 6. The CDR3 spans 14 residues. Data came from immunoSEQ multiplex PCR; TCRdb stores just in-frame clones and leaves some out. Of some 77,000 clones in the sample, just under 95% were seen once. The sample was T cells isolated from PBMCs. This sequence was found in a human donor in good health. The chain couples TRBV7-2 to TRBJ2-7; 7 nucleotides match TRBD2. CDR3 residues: CASSLVREVSEQYF. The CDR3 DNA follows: TGTGCCAGCAGCTTAGTCCGGGAGGTATCCGAGCAGTACTTC. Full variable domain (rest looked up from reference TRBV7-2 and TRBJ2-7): GAGVSQSPSNKVTEKGKDVELRCDPISGHTALYWYRQSLGQGLEFLIYFQGNSAPDKSGLPSDRFSAERTGGSVSTLTIQRTQQEDSAVYLCASSLVREVSEQYFGPGTRLTVT.